This TCR beta chain comes out of a study of cytomegalovirus exposure and HLA in healthy donors (dated by TCRdb to 2017 to 2019). Notes on the research overall: An earlier analysis of roughly 500 of the donors reported 250 to 350 Gb of sequence data and approximately 110 million unique TCR beta sequences from some 180 million T cells. HLA typing covered class I and class II loci at four-digit resolution. An earlier analysis of about 600 of the donors used high-throughput TCR beta sequencing to judge whether each TCR beta V gene segment behaved as functional or pseudogenic. A later analysis re-examined previously published TCR beta repertoires from around 670 donors and added high-resolution HLA genotyping to investigate patterns of TCR occurrence. Every repertoire in the discovery cohort had been generated on one and the same sequencing platform. In addition to the first cohort of 666 subjects, a separate validation cohort of around 110 different subjects was used. The study was designed to test whether signatures of past pathogen exposure could be identified by cataloging public T cell receptors. A handful of DR-DQ haplotypes were handled as single units for association and clustering because linkage in the cohort was strong. Using immunosequencing, the study profiled T cell repertoires from 666 subjects and related those repertoires to cytomegalovirus serostatus. Rather than using new phenotypic data, the later analysis identified candidate immune exposures from TCR beta sequences and from how often those sequences occurred across donors. Alongside the repertoire data, information on donor age, sex, ethnicity and CMV serostatus was compiled. About 280 gigabases of sequencing data and around 88 million unique TCR sequences made up an early release that covered under 750 HLA-typed donors. To predict cytomegalovirus infection status, the study combined high-throughput TCR immunosequencing, statistical association of individual TCRs with disease status, and machine learning. The genetic ancestry cluster associated with self-reported Caucasian donors included over 80% of the 398 genotyped donors. The number of typed donors differed by locus: about 629-640 for A, B, C, DRB1 and DQB1; 500 to 550 for DQA1; 606 for DPA1; and 400 to 480 for DPB1. Across around 400 genotyped donors of the cohort, an average of about 240,000 unique TCR beta nucleotide sequences per donor were sequenced, and roughly 17% of those sequences were non-productive. A later genetic analysis used genome-wide SNP genotypes for 398 of the 666 donors, treating that subset as a discovery cohort. What the work shows at the level of the full study, not this receptor alone: Immune exposure information for the cohort was limited to CMV serostatus. According to a later analysis, TCR association rates differed among HLA loci, with DRB1 alleles showing the most associated TCRs and HLA-C alleles showing the fewest. Because counts were too low, roughly 17 rarely observed V segments, including chromosome 9 orphons, were left out of the earlier analysis of some 600 of the donors. V-gene and J-gene trimming of TCR beta chains was associated with a missense DCLRE1C variant in a later genetic analysis, and the association was replicated in an independent cohort. Because HLA typing was unavailable for some donors at each locus, only the typed subset was used in association tests. A further reported finding was that TCR beta sequences accurately predicted the HLA-A and HLA-B alleles for most subjects in the first cohort. Correlated functional status among segregating V segments might be attributable to linkage disequilibrium, but an unknown experimental factor could not be ruled out. This cohort had only TCR beta chains sequenced, and the lack of alpha or paired-chain data limited which features could be detected. According to a later analysis, most CMV-associated TCR beta chains appeared to be HLA-restricted, and the HLA associations seemed to be driven largely by CMV exposure. A later analysis associated 15,000 to 20,000 TCR beta sequences with specific HLA alleles at a false discovery rate of 0.05. Strong co-occurrence of HLA alleles, especially DR and DQ, made assigning TCR associations to individual alleles difficult. An earlier analysis of around 500 of the donors showed that most TCR beta V segments appeared in productive rearrangements either about 90% or about 30% of the time, which broadly matched IMGT annotations. Sequencing depth was assumed to be roughly uniform across donors in the presence/absence analyses, though that assumption may not hold. Compared with the 666-donor mean, donors in an Asian-associated ancestry cluster had fewer N-insertions in productive TCRs, according to a later genetic analysis. In the study, approximately 160 TCR beta chains were listed as associated with cytomegalovirus. It was suggested by the authors that the approach could potentially be generalized to other disease states and immunological phenotypes. In vitro tests confirmed that three of the cytomegalovirus-associated TCR beta chains recognize cytomegalovirus antigens. Because the 87-base-pair reads could not distinguish some IMGT-functional V segments, including TRBV6-2 and TRBV6-3, those segments were excluded. In both the original and validation cohorts, the classifier was reported to diagnose cytomegalovirus status with high specificity and sensitivity. Compared with equally common non-associated chains, HLA-associated TCR beta chains in a later analysis were more clonally expanded and had lower generation probabilities. The sequencing pipeline was judged likely to have produced a cluster of highly shared sequence variants as a technical artifact. In a later analysis, several top co-occurrence clusters were reported to appear linked to parvovirus B19, influenza, CMV and Epstein-Barr virus. Most TCR sequences were seen in very few donors, while some public TCRs were found in many individuals.

Library creation used the immunoSEQ multiplex PCR assay. A mixture of 60 forward primers for TCR Vbeta segments and 13 reverse primers for TCR Jbeta segments was used in the multiplex PCR. The CDR3 region of rearranged TCR beta genes was amplified from genomic DNA by a multiplex PCR assay. Amplified TCR beta libraries were sequenced as 87-base-pair reads on the Illumina HiSeq System. The study's processing was this. In a later analysis, approximately 74 million unique TCR beta chains were counted across the 690 or so repertoires, and roughly 11 million of these chains were shared by at least two donors. Raw reads were error-corrected and collapsed into unique sequences by a nearest-neighbor algorithm in which closely related sequences were merged to remove PCR and sequencing errors. To assign V, D and J gene segments, CDR3 sequences were aligned to IMGT reference sequences. For a sequence to be retained, at least a six-nucleotide match to both a V gene segment and a J gene segment was required. A rearrangement counted as productive if the CDR3 had no stop codons and remained in frame with V and J, and every other rearrangement counted as non-productive. CDR3 was defined by IMGT convention, running from the second conserved V-encoded cysteine to the conserved J-encoded phenylalanine. The earlier analysis of 587 of the donors excluded any sequence lacking an unambiguous match to a single V gene segment. In an earlier analysis of some 590 of the donors, a V segment was called functional when productive rearrangements were above 56.7%, and segregating when the standard deviation between donors exceeded 5%. To diagnose cytomegalovirus status from the catalog of TCR beta chain sequences, a statistical classification framework was built. In a later analysis, V and J genes were assigned by comparing TCR nucleotide sequences against IMGT/GENE-DB human TR gene sequences. Using the TCRdist pipeline, a later analysis assigned CDR3 sequences along with most-parsimonious VDJ recombination scenarios. A later analysis defined each TCR beta chain by its CDR3 amino acid sequence plus V-gene family, and excluded reads lacking a unique V-gene family. As a way to deal with suspected cross-contamination and a sequencing artifact, a later analysis dropped approximately 590 nucleotide sequences that were highly shared and had low generation probability. In a later analysis, a clonal expansion index for each public chain was calculated from normalized within-repertoire ranks of inferred template counts. Generation probabilities in a later analysis came from a VDJ recombination model fitted to out-of-frame rearrangements, and those results were checked against IGoR. In a later analysis, TCR-TCR, TCR-HLA and TCR-CMV co-occurrence was scored with hypergeometric tests, and a repertoire-size bias correction was applied to TCR pairs. In a later analysis, false discovery rates were estimated by permuting HLA or CMV assignments 20 times. A later analysis grouped co-occurring TCRs with DBSCAN, adding TCRdist sequence similarity when clustering within HLA-allele-positive subsets. Co-occurrence clustering excluded repertoires with fewer than 30,000 or more than 120,000 public chains, plus five with anomalous nucleotide sharing. TCRdb mirrors the immuneACCESS table, restricted to in-frame sequences. Some clones are absent from its copies; in checked studies, under half trace to an unresolved V gene, and the reason for the others is unknown. Clone size and V and J calls were adopted from that table, with D and trimming inferred from the DNA. The sample table contains more than 150,000 clones; only one count was recorded for more than 80% of them. 0.6% to 0.7% of the sample rests with the top ten.

The cohort consisted of hundreds of healthy bone marrow donors. Cohort members were all nominally healthy when sampled, although unrecorded immune exposures were likely present. The donor was CMV seronegative and was included in the group of 352 seronegative cohort members. A peripheral blood sample was provided by each donor, and peripheral blood mononuclear cells were used for TCR beta sequencing. The Qiagen DNeasy Blood Extraction Kit was used to extract genomic DNA from the blood cell samples. Of note for this clone: It has no known antigen specificity. Per-nucleotide qualities are absent, and no much larger clonotype sits a single base away.

Trimming removed 2 bases from V and 5 bases from J, leaving 23 bases between the germline ends. In the germline V gene, CDR1 corresponds to SQVTM and CDR2 to ANQGSEA. Spanning cysteine to phenylalanine, the CDR3 consists of 17 amino acids. CDR3 DNA only is kept here, 51 bases in frame from base 1. The rearrangement joined TRBV29-1 to TRBJ2-3, and possibly TRBD1, on 6 matching bases. The sequencing input was PBMCs. This receptor was obtained from a boy younger than 18 in good health and CMV-seronegative. The sequenced DNA is TGCAGCGTTGAATTACGTCGTGGGACAACCCGGTTAGATACGCAGTATTTT. It translates to CSVELRRGTTRLDTQYF.